This T cell receptor (beta chain) was recovered during a study of T cell responses to AZD1222 COVID-19 vaccine. Findings of the study overall: There were repertoire samples only from the period after the peak T cell response. At baseline, seropositivity was found in only a handful of AZD1222 recipients. Per reports, nearly half of all spike-specific TCRs target regions that are unmutated in variants. Possibly, clonal diversity was underestimated; donors were largely white British and included more females.

A remark on this clone: Its antigen is not identified.

Assay used: immunoSEQ multiplex PCR; TCRdb lists only in-frame clones, some missing. The data contain roughly 97,000 clones, about nine tenths of them singletons. Germline V gives CDR1 DFQATT, CDR2 SNEGSKA (reference sequence). This CDR3 has 11 residues. The ends were cut back, 3 bases at V and 7 bases at J, with 10 bases in the middle. This clonotype was sampled from an adult in good health. The starting material was peripheral blood, obtained on day 0 of AZD1222 vaccination. The chain recombines TRBV20-1 with TRBJ2-7; D is unclear. As DNA, the CDR3 is TGCAGTGCTAGTCGGCAGGTTGAGCAGTACTTC. This codes for CSASRQVEQYF.